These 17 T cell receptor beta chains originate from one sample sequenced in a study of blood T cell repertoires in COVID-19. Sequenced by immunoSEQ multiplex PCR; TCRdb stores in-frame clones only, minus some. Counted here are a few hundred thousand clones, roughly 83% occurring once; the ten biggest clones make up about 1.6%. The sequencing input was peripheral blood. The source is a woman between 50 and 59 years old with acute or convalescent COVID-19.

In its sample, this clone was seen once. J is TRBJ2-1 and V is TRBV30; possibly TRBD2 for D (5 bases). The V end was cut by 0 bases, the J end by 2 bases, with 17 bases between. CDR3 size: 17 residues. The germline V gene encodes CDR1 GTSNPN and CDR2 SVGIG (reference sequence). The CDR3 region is CAWSVPSRSGAYNEQFF. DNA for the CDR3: TGTGCCTGGAGTGTACCCTCTAGGAGCGGAGCCTACAATGAGCAGTTCTTC.

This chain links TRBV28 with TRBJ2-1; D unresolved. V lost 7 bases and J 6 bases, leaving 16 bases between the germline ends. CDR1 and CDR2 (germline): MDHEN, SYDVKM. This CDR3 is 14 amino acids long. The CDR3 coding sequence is TGTGCCAGCAACCTAGAATCTCCATCCAATGAGCAGTTCTTC. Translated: CASNLESPSNEQFF. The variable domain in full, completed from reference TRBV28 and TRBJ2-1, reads DVKVTQSSRYLVKRTGEKVFLECVQDMDHENMFWYRQDPGLGLRLIYFSYDVKMKEKGDIPEGYSVSREKKERFSLILESASTNQTSMYLCASNLESPSNEQFFGPGTRLTVL.

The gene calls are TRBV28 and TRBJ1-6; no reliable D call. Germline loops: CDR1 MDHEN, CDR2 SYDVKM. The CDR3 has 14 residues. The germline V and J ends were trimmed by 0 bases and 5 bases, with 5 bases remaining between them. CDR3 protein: CASSLWQDNSPLHF. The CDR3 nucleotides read TGTGCCAGCAGTTTATGGCAGGATAATTCACCCCTCCACTTT.

CDR3 nucleotides: TGCAGCTTCTCGAGTAGCAATCAGCCCCAGCATTTT. Translating it yields CSFSSSNQPQHF. The chain links TRBV29-1 to TRBJ1-5; D remains unclear. Germline V lookup: CDR1 SQVTM, CDR2 ANQGSEA. The V and J ends lost 8 bases and 0 bases respectively, with 8 bases between them. CDR3 size: 12 residues.

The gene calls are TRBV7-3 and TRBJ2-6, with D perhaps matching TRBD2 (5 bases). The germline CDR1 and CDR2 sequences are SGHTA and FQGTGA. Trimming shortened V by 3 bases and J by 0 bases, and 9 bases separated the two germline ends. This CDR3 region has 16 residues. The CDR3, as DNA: TGTGCCAGCAGCTTGAGCGGAAGCTCTGGGGCCAACGTCCTGACTTTC. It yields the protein CASSLSGSSGANVLTF.

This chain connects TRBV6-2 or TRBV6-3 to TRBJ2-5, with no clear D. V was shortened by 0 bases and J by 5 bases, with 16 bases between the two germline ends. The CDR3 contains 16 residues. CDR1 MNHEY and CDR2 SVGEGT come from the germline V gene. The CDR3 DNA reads TGTGCCAGCAGTTACTCGATCGGCGGTGGTCAGGAGACCCAGTACTTC. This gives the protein CASSYSIGGGQETQYF.

CDR3: CASNSGTDDQPQHF. The CDR3 region has the DNA TGTGCCAGCAACTCCGGGACAGATGATCAGCCCCAGCATTTT. V usage is TRBV6-4 and J usage is TRBJ1-5, with 7 bases that match TRBD1. Germline lookup yields CDR1 MRHNA and CDR2 SNTAGT. The V segment lost 7 bases and the J segment 5 bases; nucleotides outside the gene matches: 8. This CDR3 region has 14 residues.

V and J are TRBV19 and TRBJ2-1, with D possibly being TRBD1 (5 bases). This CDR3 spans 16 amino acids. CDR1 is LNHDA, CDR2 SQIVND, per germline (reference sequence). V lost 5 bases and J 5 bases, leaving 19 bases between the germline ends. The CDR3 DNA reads TGTGCCAGTAGTCCCGCCCTAGGCGCCAGGGACAATGAGCAGTTCTTC. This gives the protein CASSPALGARDNEQFF.

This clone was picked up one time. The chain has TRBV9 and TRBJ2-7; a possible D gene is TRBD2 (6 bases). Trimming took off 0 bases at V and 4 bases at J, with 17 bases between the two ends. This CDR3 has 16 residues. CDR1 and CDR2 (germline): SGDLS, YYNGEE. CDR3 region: CASSVGVAAELYEQYF. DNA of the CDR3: TGTGCCAGCAGCGTAGGGGTAGCGGCCGAACTGTACGAGCAGTACTTC.

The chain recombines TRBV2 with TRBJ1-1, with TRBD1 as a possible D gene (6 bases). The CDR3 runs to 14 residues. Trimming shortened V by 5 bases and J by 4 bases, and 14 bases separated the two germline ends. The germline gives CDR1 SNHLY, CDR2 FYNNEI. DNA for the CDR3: TGTGCCAGCAGTTCAGGGGAATTAGGCACTGAAGCTTTCTTT. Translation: CASSSGELGTEAFF.

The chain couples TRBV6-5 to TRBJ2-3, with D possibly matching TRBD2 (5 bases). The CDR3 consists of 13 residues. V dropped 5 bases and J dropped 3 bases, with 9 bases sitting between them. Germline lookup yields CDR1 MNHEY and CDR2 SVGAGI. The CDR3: CASSRGFTDTQYF. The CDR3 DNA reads TGTGCCAGCAGTCGGGGATTTACAGATACGCAGTATTTT.

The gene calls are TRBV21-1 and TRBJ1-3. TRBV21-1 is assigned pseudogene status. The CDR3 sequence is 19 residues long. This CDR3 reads CASSRRRGGGLFSGNTIYF. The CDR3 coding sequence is TGTGCCAGCAGCCGACGGAGGGGCGGGGGATTATTCTCTGGAAACACCATATATTTT.

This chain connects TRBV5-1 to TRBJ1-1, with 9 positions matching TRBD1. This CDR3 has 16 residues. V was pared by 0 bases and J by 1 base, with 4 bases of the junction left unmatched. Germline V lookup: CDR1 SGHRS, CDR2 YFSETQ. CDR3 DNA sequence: TGCGCCAGCAGCTTGGGGAACAGGGGGCAGAACACTGAAGCTTTCTTT. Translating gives CASSLGNRGQNTEAFF. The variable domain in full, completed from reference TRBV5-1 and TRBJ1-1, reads KAGVTQTPRYLIKTRGQQVTLSCSPISGHRSVSWYQQTPGQGLQFLFEYFSETQRNKGNFPGRFSGRQFSNSRSEMNVSTLELGDSALYLCASSLGNRGQNTEAFFGQGTRLTVV.

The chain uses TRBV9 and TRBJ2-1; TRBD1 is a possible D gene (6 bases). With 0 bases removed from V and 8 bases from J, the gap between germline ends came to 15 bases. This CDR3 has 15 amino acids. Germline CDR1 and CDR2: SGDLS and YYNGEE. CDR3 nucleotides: TGTGCCAGCAGCGTAGTGGAGTGGGGGCGGGATGAGCAGTTCTTC. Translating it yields CASSVVEWGRDEQFF.

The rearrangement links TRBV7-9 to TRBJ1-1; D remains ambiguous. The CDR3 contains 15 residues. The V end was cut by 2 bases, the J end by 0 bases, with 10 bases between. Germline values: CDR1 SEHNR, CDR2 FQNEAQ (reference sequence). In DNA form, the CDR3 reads TGTGCCAGCAGCTTATTAGAGGCTATGAACACTGAAGCTTTCTTT. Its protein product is CASSLLEAMNTEAFF.

CDR3 in amino acids: CASSIGQVNQPQHF. The CDR3 nucleotides are TGTGCCAGTAGTATAGGACAGGTCAATCAGCCCCAGCATTTT. V is TRBV19 and J is TRBJ1-5; a possible D gene is TRBD1 (6 bases). The V and J ends lost 1 base and 3 bases respectively, with 7 bases between them. The CDR3 sequence is 14 residues long. The germline CDR1 and CDR2 sequences are LNHDA and SQIVND (reference sequence).

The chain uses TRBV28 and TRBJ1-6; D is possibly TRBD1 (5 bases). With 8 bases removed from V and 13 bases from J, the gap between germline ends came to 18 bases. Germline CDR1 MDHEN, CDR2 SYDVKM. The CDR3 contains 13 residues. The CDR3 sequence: CASQLGLRAPLHF. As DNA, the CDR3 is TGTGCCAGCCAGTTGGGGCTAAGGGCGCCCCTCCACTTT. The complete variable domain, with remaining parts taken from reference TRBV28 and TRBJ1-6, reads DVKVTQSSRYLVKRTGEKVFLECVQDMDHENMFWYRQDPGLGLRLIYFSYDVKMKEKGDIPEGYSVSREKKERFSLILESASTNQTSMYLCASQLGLRAPLHFGNGTRLTVT.